This T cell receptor (beta chain) is from a study of Graves' ophthalmopathy and Graves' hyperthyroidism (dated by TCRdb to about 2018). Background for the entire study: Hyperthyroidism was defined as stable when no progression to ophthalmopathy occurred within 18 months of follow-up. The study used TCR beta repertoire signatures to distinguish Graves' ophthalmopathy from Graves' hyperthyroidism and to predict progression to ophthalmopathy. In total, some 140 blood samples were TCR-sequenced: 43 ophthalmopathy, 75 hyperthyroidism and 17 hyperthyroidism-to-ophthalmopathy patients. To explore V-J signatures that distinguish ophthalmopathy from hyperthyroidism, a discovery set of about a hundred patients was enrolled, made up of some 41 with ophthalmopathy and fewer than 60 with stable hyperthyroidism. The independent validation cohort included under 20 hyperthyroidism patients plus 17 patients who later progressed from hyperthyroidism to ophthalmopathy. In more than five hyperthyroidism patients, the T-cell repertoires found in thyroid tissue were compared with those found in blood. Following sampling, methimazole starting at 30 mg daily was administered to hyperthyroidism patients, and high-dose intravenous methylprednisolone was administered to ophthalmopathy patients.

The full study reports these points: Sample size was not predetermined statistically, and investigators were not blinded to group allocation. Among expanded thyroid clonotypes with frequency above 0.001, most also showed up in blood, which suggests that blood repertoires may reflect the thyroid immune response. In cross-validation, the 13-signature model distinguished ophthalmopathy from stable hyperthyroidism with approximately 90% sensitivity and almost 83% specificity, and in the test set the corresponding values were roughly 80% and 75%. In validation, the model predicted ophthalmopathy progression with 70.59% sensitivity and around 72% specificity; some 13 predicted patients were CT-confirmed with GO in a median of 6.5 months.

Between the V and J ends, shortened by 1 base and 5 bases respectively, the junction contains 10 bases. The CDR3 holds 14 amino acids from the cysteine to the phenylalanine. The entry retains the CDR3 DNA only, 42 bases that are in frame from base 1. According to the germline V gene, CDR1 reads SGDLS and CDR2 reads YYNGEE. For repertoire sequencing, the TCR beta CDR3 regions were amplified from RNA transcripts. The first round was an RT-PCR using HTBI primers with the Qiagen OneStep RT-PCR kit, and this first round was followed by a second-round multiplex PCR, then size selection and purification. Libraries were sequenced on an Illumina HiSeq2000 using paired-end 100 bp reads. The published analysis was carried out like this. Reads were processed with SOAPnuke, discarding reads with adapters, uncalled bases, mean Phred below 15, or no exact constant-primer or identifier match. High-quality paired reads were merged with COPE v1.2.5. Unique nucleotide sequences were defined as clonotypes and aligned to IMGT TRB V, D and J references using MiTCR v1.1. The analysis was limited to V-J combinations with a frequency above 0.0001, which together covered 99.2% of repertoires. For each V-J combination, a TCR clonal expansion and chaos score was defined as the ratio of F50 clonal expansion to chaos observed in the TCRdist matrix. Features were reduced by Welch's t-statistics and random forest to over 10 V-J combinations, which fed a naive Bayes classifier. Thyroid-blood repertoire similarity was quantified with the Morisita-Horn index. The raw public reads went through TCRdb reprocessing: fastp at Q25, MiXCR clone calling, in-frame beta chains kept. When rows share a CDR3 protein, they turn into one entry using the most common DNA and genes. The V and J calls come from TCRdb's annotation, not from the publication. Within this sample are around 1.1 million distinct CDR3 sequences, with approximately 35% of them counted one time only. Jointly, the top ten make up 11% of the sample.

Hyperthyroidism patients were newly diagnosed, were aged 18 to 65 years, and had a disease duration under 2 months. Patients were excluded if they had other autoimmune diseases, uncontrolled infections, pregnancy or lactation. Clinical symptoms, serum thyroxine, TRAb, thyroid ultrasound and orbital computed tomography were used for diagnosis. Total RNA was extracted using Trizol reagent, and RNA quality was checked on an Agilent 2100 Bioanalyzer. This clonotype was seen ten or more times. Its cognate antigen has yet to be identified. Qualities for individual bases were not recorded, and no much larger clone is one base off.

The chain was built from TRBV9 and TRBJ2-1; TRBD2 is perhaps the D gene, given 6 matching bases. This sequence originates from an adult man with Graves' hyperthyroidism. The sequencing input was peripheral blood or thyroid tissue (not recorded which). The CDR3 reads as follows: CASSVPPGDNEQFF. The DNA is as follows: TGTGCCAGCAGCGTACCTCCGGGGGACAATGAGCAGTTCTTC.